The rows below give T cell receptor beta chains drawn from one sample of a study of shared clonotypes between healthy human individuals. Assay used: immunoSEQ multiplex PCR; TCRdb lists only in-frame clones, some missing. The table lists about 2.1 million clones, 85% to 95% of them singletons, with around 1.7% in the top ten. The sequenced material came from naive CD8+ T cells from PBMCs. These receptors were collected from a man younger than 30 in good health. Some clones in this sample may be carry-over from other donors' samples. Both conserved end residues are part of each CDR3. A D gene is named only where the DNA matches it firmly.

D	J	V	CDR3	DNA
-	TRBJ1-5	TRBV6-1	CASSTQTAYNQPQHF	TGTGCCAGCAGTACCCAGACAGCTTACAATCAGCCCCAGCATTTT
TRBD2	TRBJ2-7	TRBV11-2	CASSKGDYVIFDEQYF	TGTGCCAGCAGCAAAGGGGACTATGTGATCTTCGACGAGCAGTACTTC
-	TRBJ2-1	TRBV11-3	CASSLDPSDEQFF	TGTGCCAGCAGCTTAGATCCCTCCGATGAGCAGTTCTTC
TRBD1	TRBJ1-2	TRBV6-1	CASRGEGAVYGYTF	TGTGCCAGCAGGGGGGAGGGGGCTGTCTATGGCTACACCTTC
-	TRBJ1-3	TRBV6-5	CASSYQGFGNTIYF	TGTGCCAGCAGTTACCAGGGATTTGGAAACACCATATATTTT
-	TRBJ2-1	TRBV6-4	CASSDLGRDPHNEQFF	TGTGCCAGCAGTGACTTAGGCCGGGACCCCCACAATGAGCAGTTCTTC
-	TRBJ2-3	TRBV28	CASSPVMGTDTQYF	TGTGCCAGCAGTCCTGTCATGGGCACAGATACGCAGTATTTT
-	TRBJ2-7	TRBV19	CASSTDNSPYEQYF	TGTGCCAGTAGTACAGACAATTCACCCTACGAGCAGTACTTC
-	TRBJ2-1	TRBV9	CASSARGGRDEQFF	TGTGCCAGCAGCGCCCGAGGGGGGAGGGATGAGCAGTTCTTC
TRBD2	TRBJ2-1	TRBV29-1	CSGLAGGSLNEQFF	TGCAGCGGCCTAGCGGGAGGGTCTCTCAATGAGCAGTTCTTC
-	TRBJ1-2	TRBV29-1	CSVGDWDPPYGYTF	TGCAGCGTCGGGGATTGGGATCCCCCTTATGGCTACACCTTC
-	TRBJ2-3	TRBV28	CASRTRDPQNTDTQYF	TGTGCCAGCAGGACCCGGGACCCTCAAAACACAGATACGCAGTATTTT